This is a list of T cell receptor beta chains from one sample in a study of cytomegalovirus exposure and HLA in healthy donors. TCRdb's table, derived via immunoSEQ multiplex PCR, lists solely in-frame clones and lacks some. The table lists about 120,000 clones, 75% to 85% of them singletons. Source material: PBMCs. The receptors originated from a female donor in good health and CMV-seropositive. Each CDR3 is given with its conserved first and last residue. The D gene is left open where the match is weak. The size entry is marked missing in some rows and otherwise reads once, few, many or a size class.

D	V	J	size	CDR3	DNA
TRBD1	TRBV5-6	TRBJ1-1	NA	CASSLAPSGQGTEAFF	TGTGCCAGCAGCTTGGCCCCGTCGGGACAGGGTACTGAAGCTTTCTTT
NA	TRBV19	TRBJ2-1	NA	CASSIVGSLNEQFF	TGTGCCAGTAGTATAGTTGGTAGCCTCAATGAGCAGTTCTTC
NA	TRBV28	TRBJ1-1	once	CASSLRAGMNTEAFF	TGTGCCAGCAGTTTAAGAGCAGGTATGAACACTGAAGCTTTCTTT
NA	TRBV21-1	TRBJ2-2	NA	CASSKWTGPRVGELFF	TGTGCCAGCAGCAAGTGGACAGGACCAAGGGTCGGGGAGCTGTTTTTT
NA	TRBV6-5	TRBJ1-1	NA	CASSENRGTEAFF	TGTGCCAGCAGTGAGAACCGGGGAACTGAAGCTTTCTTT
NA	TRBV5-6	TRBJ1-1	NA	CASSWGLDSQRTEAFF	TGTGCCAGCAGCTGGGGACTCGACAGCCAGAGGACTGAAGCTTTCTTT
NA	TRBV18	TRBJ1-2	few	CASSPSYGEGHYGYTF	TGTGCCAGCTCACCGTCTTATGGTGAGGGTCACTATGGCTACACCTTC
TRBD1	TRBV2	TRBJ1-6	few	CASREQGANSPLHF	TGTGCCAGCAGGGAACAGGGGGCCAATTCACCCCTCCACTTT
NA	TRBV9	TRBJ1-4	NA	CASSVSASREAEKLFF	TGTGCCAGCAGCGTAAGTGCTTCGAGAGAGGCTGAAAAACTGTTTTTT
NA	TRBV10-1	TRBJ2-7	NA	CASRREDFYEQYF	TGCGCCAGCAGACGGGAAGACTTTTACGAGCAGTACTTC
NA	TRBV5-1	TRBJ2-7	NA	CASSLFGYEQYF	TGCGCCAGCAGCTTGTTCGGTTACGAGCAGTACTTC
NA	TRBV6-5	TRBJ1-5	few	CASRTGYSNQPQHF	TGTGCCAGCCGTACAGGGTATAGCAATCAGCCCCAGCATTTT
TRBD1	TRBV2	TRBJ2-7	NA	CASSADRASYEQYF	TGTGCCAGCAGTGCGGACAGGGCCTCCTACGAGCAGTACTTC
NA	TRBV28	TRBJ1-6	few	CASRYQGTLHF	TGTGCCAGCAGGTATCAGGGCACCCTCCACTTT
TRBD1	TRBV30	TRBJ2-7	NA	CALAIAGGVYEQYF	TGTGCCTTAGCCATTGCAGGGGGAGTTTACGAGCAGTACTTC
TRBD2	TRBV7-2	TRBJ2-1	NA	CASSLGLAGTEQFF	TGTGCCAGCAGCCTAGGACTAGCGGGGACGGAGCAGTTCTTC
TRBD1	TRBV19	TRBJ1-1	NA	CASNYGQGATEAFF	TGTGCCAGTAACTATGGACAGGGGGCCACTGAAGCTTTCTTT
NA	TRBV13	TRBJ2-3	NA	CASSGDRILSTDTQYF	TGTGCCAGCAGCGGAGACAGAATCCTTAGCACAGATACGCAGTATTTT
TRBD2	TRBV7-9	TRBJ2-3	NA	CASSPEGPSGDRFTQYF	TGTGCCAGCAGCCCCGAGGGGCCTAGCGGGGATAGGTTTACGCAGTATTTT
NA	TRBV15	TRBJ1-2	NA	CATSRASRDIEGYTF	TGTGCCACCAGCAGAGCAAGCCGGGACATAGAAGGCTACACCTTC
NA	TRBV7-9	TRBJ1-2	NA	CASSLGTDSLGYTF	TGTGCCAGCAGCTTAGGGACAGATTCTCTTGGCTACACCTTC
NA	TRBV7-3	TRBJ2-7	once	CASSLLQGGEQYF	TGTGCCAGCAGCTTATTACAGGGCGGCGAGCAGTACTTC
TRBD1	TRBV2	TRBJ1-2	NA	CASSEMGQLVYGYTF	TGTGCCAGCAGTGAAATGGGACAGTTGGTCTATGGCTACACCTTC
TRBD2	TRBV29-1	TRBJ2-2	NA	CSASGRGLSNTGELFF	TGCAGCGCTTCAGGGAGGGGACTGTCGAACACCGGGGAGCTGTTTTTT
TRBD1	TRBV4-2	TRBJ1-6	NA	CASSRGQGSSPLHF	TGTGCCAGCAGCCGAGGACAGGGAAGCTCACCCCTCCACTTT
TRBD1	TRBV4-1	TRBJ1-6	NA	CASSQDGTGLLRSPLHF	TGCGCCAGCAGCCAAGATGGGACAGGGTTGTTAAGGTCACCCCTCCACTTT
NA	TRBV9	TRBJ1-1	once	CASSPRGISGTEAFF	TGTGCCAGCAGCCCACGTGGGATTTCAGGGACTGAAGCTTTCTTT
TRBD1	TRBV6-5	TRBJ1-5	NA	CASRDRGQPQHF	TGTGCCAGCAGGGACAGGGGTCAGCCCCAGCATTTT
NA	TRBV14	TRBJ1-4	NA	CASSRATNEKLFF	TGTGCCAGCAGCCGCGCAACTAATGAAAAACTGTTTTTT
NA	TRBV6-6	TRBJ1-1	NA	CASSSHTGMNTEAFF	TGTGCCAGCAGTTCGCATACAGGGATGAACACTGAAGCTTTCTTT
TRBD2	TRBV9	TRBJ2-7	NA	CASSPTGRGDEQYF	TGTGCCAGCAGCCCAACAGGGCGGGGGGACGAGCAGTACTTC
NA	TRBV6-1	TRBJ1-2	NA	CASRVLTDYGYTF	TGTGCCAGCAGAGTCTTGACAGACTATGGCTACACCTTC
NA	TRBV6-5	TRBJ1-2	few	CASSSPSLGGSYGYTF	TGTGCCAGCAGTTCTCCTTCTCTGGGTGGGAGCTATGGCTACACCTTC
TRBD1	TRBV7-2	TRBJ2-1	NA	CASSPDRGRPYNEQFF	TGTGCCAGCAGCCCTGACAGGGGACGGCCCTACAATGAGCAGTTCTTC
TRBD1	TRBV19	TRBJ1-5	NA	CASSIRGTGVGSNQPQHF	TGTGCCAGTAGTATAAGGGGCACAGGGGTCGGCAGCAATCAGCCCCAGCATTTT
TRBD1	TRBV2	TRBJ1-3	NA	CASSMTGGRSGNTIYF	TGTGCCAGCAGCATGACAGGGGGTAGGTCTGGAAACACCATATATTTT
TRBD1	TRBV27	TRBJ2-7	NA	CASSFDRGDEQYF	TGTGCCAGCAGTTTCGACAGGGGCGACGAGCAGTACTTC
TRBD2	TRBV5-1	TRBJ2-5	NA	CASSLEGLGPQETQYF	TGCGCCAGCAGCTTGGAGGGACTAGGCCCACAAGAGACCCAGTACTTC
NA	TRBV7-9	TRBJ2-1	NA	CASIPRQNEQFF	TGTGCCAGCATCCCACGACAGAATGAGCAGTTCTTC
TRBD1	TRBV5-6	TRBJ2-7	NA	CASSEGQVVSHEQYF	TGTGCCAGCAGCGAAGGACAGGTAGTATCCCACGAGCAGTACTTC
NA	TRBV11-1	TRBJ1-1	NA	CASSFSRDTEAFF	TGTGCCAGCAGCTTTTCCCGGGACACTGAAGCTTTCTTT
NA	TRBV27	TRBJ1-2	NA	CASSSSGANYGYTF	TGTGCCAGCAGTTCTTCAGGGGCTAACTATGGCTACACCTTC
NA	TRBV30	TRBJ2-3	NA	CAWSVLSVATDTQYF	TGTGCCTGGAGTGTACTATCAGTCGCGACAGATACGCAGTATTTT
NA	TRBV28	TRBJ1-2	few	CASSSQLYGYTF	TGTGCCAGCAGTTCCCAACTGTATGGCTACACCTTC
NA	TRBV30	TRBJ1-4	NA	CAWSAVRGSATNEKLFF	TGTGCCTGGAGTGCGGTTAGGGGGTCCGCAACTAATGAAAAACTGTTTTTT
TRBD1	TRBV5-1	TRBJ2-2	NA	CASSNDRGGGELFF	TGCGCCAGCAGCAATGACAGGGGAGGCGGGGAGCTGTTTTTT
NA	TRBV6-1	TRBJ1-5	NA	CASSGTTNQPQHF	TGTGCCAGCAGTGGGACAACAAATCAGCCCCAGCATTTT
NA	TRBV19	TRBJ1-3	NA	CASRRGFGGNTIYF	TGTGCCAGTAGAAGGGGCTTCGGGGGAAACACCATATATTTT
NA	TRBV18	TRBJ1-3	few	CASSLGRSSSGNTIYF	TGTGCCAGCTCACTAGGTCGGAGCAGCTCTGGAAACACCATATATTTT
TRBD1	TRBV5-1	TRBJ1-1	NA	CASSYEKGAVGKTEAFF	TGCGCCAGCAGCTATGAAAAGGGGGCCGTTGGGAAAACTGAAGCTTTCTTT
NA	TRBV5-4	TRBJ2-1	NA	CASSLFPGQRYNEQFF	TGTGCCAGCAGCTTGTTCCCGGGACAACGATACAATGAGCAGTTCTTC
NA	TRBV14	TRBJ1-4	NA	CASSLRTVGNEKLFF	TGTGCCAGCAGCCTTCGGACAGTGGGGAATGAAAAACTGTTTTTT
NA	TRBV19	TRBJ2-7	NA	CASRTLGGDEQYF	TGTGCCAGTAGGACCCTTGGAGGGGACGAGCAGTACTTC
TRBD2	TRBV2	TRBJ2-3	NA	CASISGGSTDTQYF	TGTGCCAGTATTAGCGGGGGGTCTACAGATACGCAGTATTTT
TRBD1	TRBV30	TRBJ1-2	NA	CAWSRGQEYGYTF	TGTGCCTGGAGTCGGGGACAGGAGTATGGCTACACCTTC
TRBD2	TRBV9	TRBJ2-5	NA	CASSVGGTSGGPETQYF	TGTGCCAGCAGCGTAGGGGGGACTAGCGGGGGGCCAGAGACCCAGTACTTC
TRBD1	TRBV10-3	TRBJ1-4	few	CAISTGQGYEKLFF	TGTGCCATCAGTACGGGACAGGGTTATGAAAAACTGTTTTTT
TRBD2	TRBV5-5	TRBJ2-3	few	CASSRTSGADTQYF	TGTGCCAGCAGCCGTACTAGCGGCGCAGATACGCAGTATTTT
NA	TRBV7-2	TRBJ2-4	once	CASSPWASAGIQYF	TGTGCCAGCAGCCCATGGGCTAGCGCAGGCATTCAGTACTTC